This T cell receptor (beta chain) was obtained from a study of T-cell reconstitution after alpha-beta-depleted transplantation in children (dated by TCRdb to 2016 to 2017). Concerning the study at large: Using TCR repertoire profiling, the study followed T-cell immune reconstitution in a quantitative way in children after TCRalphabeta/CD19-depleted allogeneic hematopoietic cell transplantation. Beyond this particular receptor, the publication reports: In some patients, the high TCRbeta diversity seen at day 60 was put down to recipient T cells and intrathymic progenitors that had survived conditioning. Over subsequent months, a decline in hyperexpanded clone frequencies was noted, and after one year, T-cell counts and TCRbeta diversity were mostly ascribed to newly produced T cells. About two months after transplant, the apparently early recovery of alphabetaT-cell counts reportedly depended on just several hundred clones that had expanded rapidly and came from non-depleted graft cells.

The germline V gene (reference sequence) sets CDR1 to MNHEY and CDR2 to SMNVEV. V loses 7 bases at its end and J loses 4 bases; junction bases beyond the gene matches: 8. The CDR3 measures 15 amino acids from cysteine to phenylalanine. The read is trimmed to its CDR3 DNA, 45 bases read in frame from base 1. Receptor libraries were prepared by PCR. Sequenced using an Illumina HiSeq 2500. To normalize quantification of the TCRbeta repertoire, the TCR libraries were built with molecular barcoding that relied on unique molecular identifiers. TCRdb reprocessing: public reads trimmed at Q25 with fastp, clones called with MiXCR, in-frame beta chains kept. Identical CDR3 proteins give one entry, which carries the most common genes and DNA. This sample lists approximately 980,000 distinct CDR3 sequences; about 29% were detected once. The ten largest make up roughly 27% of the sample. What the treatment or condition label conveys for this sample: allogeneic hematopoietic cell transplantation with graft depleted of TCRalphabeta T cells and CD19 B cells. TCRalphabeta/CD19-depleted allogeneic hematopoietic cell grafts were given to the transplant recipients, all of whom were children.

This clonotype was detected only a few times. No antigen is known for it. Base qualities were left out, and no much larger clone turns up one base away. Source: PBMCs, mostly from graft donor cells, taken 360 days after TCRalphabeta/CD19-depleted stem cell transplant. This receptor chain uses TRBV27 and TRBJ2-1, and 9 junctional nucleotides match TRBD2. This clonotype was obtained from a boy less than two years old who had a stem cell transplant for SCID, so the T cells may come from the graft donor. For the CDR3, the sequence is CASTPSGTNYNEQFF. In nucleotide form, the sequence is TGTGCCAGCACCCCTAGCGGGACAAATTACAATGAGCAGTTCTTC.